The 21 T cell receptor beta chains presented below share a single source sample, sequenced in a study of T cell repertoires in cytomegalovirus infection. Their recognized antigens are unknown. TCRdb passed the reads through MiXCR, listing each CDR3 protein once. Of 400,000 to 600,000 distinct CDR3 sequences in the sample, roughly 43% were seen once. This specimen consisted of cultured PBMCs, obtained from culture after CMV antigen stimulation. The origin of the receptors is a human donor in good health (CMV status not recorded). Some clones in this sample may be carry-over from other donors' samples.

J is TRBJ2-1 and V is TRBV7-6, with a tentative D call TRBD2 (5 bases). The V and J ends lost 4 bases and 5 bases respectively, with 9 bases between them. The V gene's germline CDR1 is SGHVS and CDR2 FNYEAQ. This CDR3 spans 13 amino acids. The chain's CDR3 is CASSSSGNNEQFF. CDR3 nucleotides: TGTGCCAGCAGCTCCAGCGGTAACAATGAGCAGTTCTTC. Full variable domain (missing parts from reference TRBV7-6 and TRBJ2-1): GAGVSQSPRYKVTKRGQDVALRCDPISGHVSLYWYRQALGQGPEFLTYFNYEAQQDKSGLPNDRFSAERPEGSISTLTIQRTEQRDSAMYRCASSSSGNNEQFFGPGTRLTVL.

This clonotype showed up just a few times. The rearrangement links TRBV11-2 to TRBJ1-1; D call uncertain. V was shortened by 5 bases and J by 1 base, with 11 bases between the two germline ends. CDR1 is SGHAT, CDR2 FQNNGV, per germline. CDR3 length: 14 residues. CDR3 protein: CASSPPDGNTEAFF. In nucleotides, the CDR3 is TGTGCCAGCAGCCCCCCGGACGGGAACACTGAAGCTTTCTTT.

The CDR3 is CASSLYTSPGPLTPNNEQFF. The DNA for the CDR3 is TGTGCCAGCAGCCTATATACATCCCCGGGGCCTCTTACACCCAACAATGAGCAGTTCTTC. V usage is TRBV9 and J usage is TRBJ2-1; D is perhaps TRBD1 or TRBD2 (5 bases each). Germline V lookup: CDR1 SGDLS, CDR2 YYNGEE. Trimming took off 4 bases at V and 5 bases at J, with 31 bases between the two ends. The CDR3 is made up of 20 amino acids.

This rearrangement joins TRBV2 to TRBJ1-1, with 7 bases identical to TRBD1. The CDR3 runs to 14 residues. Germline V gene sequence: CDR1 SNHLY, CDR2 FYNNEI. Trimming cost V 6 bases and J 2 bases; bases outside gene matches: 6. CDR3 sequence: CASSRQGRNTEAFF. Here the CDR3 DNA reads TGTGCCAGCAGCCGACAGGGCAGAAACACTGAAGCTTTCTTT.

This rearrangement joins TRBV7-2 to TRBJ2-3; TRBD2 matches 10 bases. Germline CDR1 and CDR2: SGHTA and FQGNSA. The ends lost 2 bases at V and 1 base at J; junction bases unmatched: 6. This CDR3 has 17 residues. The CDR3 nucleotides read TGTGCCAGCAGCTTACTTTACGGGACTAGCGGCACAGATACGCAGTATTTT. It yields the protein CASSLLYGTSGTDTQYF.

This clonotype has a handful of counts. The chain employs TRBV7-2 and TRBJ2-3; TRBD1 or TRBD2 may be the D gene (5 bases each). Germline-derived CDR1 and CDR2 are SGHTA and FQGNSA. V lost 7 bases, J lost 2 bases, and 10 bases lay in between. CDR3 size: 13 residues. The CDR3 DNA reads as TGTGCCAGCACCGAGGGGCTCACAGATACGCAGTATTTT. This encodes CASTEGLTDTQYF.

The chain links TRBV7-2 to TRBJ2-7, with TRBD2 identical over 7 bases. The CDR3 consists of 13 residues. Trimming cost V 4 bases and J 3 bases; bases outside gene matches: 3. The germline V gene has CDR1 SGHTA and CDR2 FQGNSA. The CDR3 sequence: CASSSIAGYEQYF. In nucleotides, the CDR3 is TGTGCCAGCAGCTCTATAGCGGGCTACGAGCAGTACTTC.

J is TRBJ2-5 and V is TRBV7-6, with D uncertain. This CDR3 spans 14 amino acids. Germline-derived CDR1 and CDR2 are SGHVS and FNYEAQ. V lost 7 bases to trimming and J lost 1 base, with 13 bases between them. This CDR3 is CASTPRPGQETQYF. As DNA, the CDR3 is TGTGCCAGCACCCCCCGGCCAGGCCAAGAGACCCAGTACTTC.

The V call is TRBV7-8, the J call TRBJ2-1, with 7 bases identical to TRBD1. From germline, CDR1 is SGHVS and CDR2 FQNEAQ. This CDR3 has 17 amino acids. The V and J ends lost 5 bases and 8 bases, in that order; junction bases with no gene match: 18. CDR3 loop: CASSRGGGQSLRYEQFF. CDR3 in DNA: TGTGCCAGCAGCCGAGGTGGGGGACAGTCTCTGCGCTATGAGCAGTTCTTC.

The table lists this clonotype with a few counts. The chain joins TRBV6-2 or TRBV6-3 to TRBJ2-3; D ambiguous. The germline CDR1 and CDR2 sequences are MNHEY and SVGEGT. The CDR3 is made up of 13 amino acids. Trimming shortened V by 6 bases and J by 5 bases, and 12 bases separated the two germline ends. CDR3 region: CASSPEGGDTQYF. In nucleotides, the CDR3 is TGTGCCAGCAGCCCCGAAGGCGGAGATACGCAGTATTTT.

In this sample, this clonotype turned up a few times. The V and J genes are TRBV6-5 and TRBJ2-1, with TRBD1 matching 8 bases. After removal of 6 bases from V and 4 bases from J, the junction contained 5 bases not matched to a gene. The CDR3 has 14 amino acids. Germline CDR1 reads MNHEY; CDR2 reads SVGAGI. The CDR3 DNA follows: TGTGCCAGCAGCCAGGGGGCGGGTTACAATGAGCAGTTCTTC. The encoded protein is CASSQGAGYNEQFF.

This clonotype occurred many times. V is TRBV7-2 and J is TRBJ1-4, with 7 bases fitting TRBD1. Trimming at V came to 4 bases and at J to 8 bases, leaving 13 bases not matched to a gene. The CDR3 has 16 amino acids. Germline CDR1 is SGHTA and CDR2 is FQGNSA. The CDR3 here is CASSSTWTGSREKLFF. Here the CDR3 DNA reads TGTGCCAGCAGCTCAACATGGACAGGTTCGAGGGAAAAACTGTTTTTT.

CDR3 nucleotide sequence: TGTGCCAGCAGCCCAGACAGGGGGCTGAACGAGCAGTACTTC. It translates to CASSPDRGLNEQYF. The chain recombines TRBV7-2 with TRBJ2-7; 10 positions agree with TRBD1. V shed 5 bases and J 5 bases; nucleotides not matched to a gene: 6. Germline assignment: CDR1 SGHTA and CDR2 FQGNSA. This CDR3 is 14 amino acids long.

This chain links TRBV11-2 with TRBJ2-5; D possibly corresponds to TRBD1 (7 bases). Trimming pared 3 bases from V and 3 bases from J, leaving 14 bases between. There are 15 residues in the CDR3. Germline lookup yields CDR1 SGHAT and CDR2 FQNNGV. The CDR3 protein is CASSFPPRGEETQYF. CDR3 nucleotide sequence: TGTGCCAGCAGCTTCCCCCCCAGGGGGGAAGAGACCCAGTACTTC.

In DNA, the CDR3 is TGCAGTGCCCGAGGGGGGCCGGAGTACCAAGAGACCCAGTACTTC. It translates to CSARGGPEYQETQYF. The V gene is TRBV20-1, the J gene TRBJ2-5; D could derive from TRBD1 or TRBD2 (6 bases each). From germline, CDR1 is DFQATT and CDR2 SNEGSKA (reference sequence). The CDR3 length is 15 residues. V was cut by 6 bases and J by 0 bases, with 17 bases left in between.

The J gene is TRBJ1-1, the V gene TRBV19; D might be TRBD1 (6 bases). V was shortened by 4 bases and J by 7 bases, with 19 bases between the two germline ends. CDR3 length: 15 residues. Germline V gene data show CDR1 as LNHDA and CDR2 as SQIVND (reference sequence). The CDR3 DNA reads as TGTGCCAGTAGTACCTCGGGGAGGGGGACTCTTGAAGCTTTCTTT. Translated, it gives CASSTSGRGTLEAFF.

The rearrangement links TRBV7-9 to TRBJ1-1, with TRBD1 identical over 8 bases. CDR1 is SEHNR, CDR2 FQNEAQ, per germline (reference sequence). CDR3 length: 14 amino acids. With 5 bases clipped from V and 5 bases from J, the junction kept 7 bases outside the gene matches. This chain's CDR3 is CASSHGQGPTEAFF. CDR3 bases: TGTGCCAGCAGCCACGGACAGGGACCGACTGAAGCTTTCTTT. The full variable domain, its missing parts supplied by reference TRBV7-9 and TRBJ1-1, is DTGVSQNPRHKITKRGQNVTFRCDPISEHNRLYWYRQTLGQGPEFLTYFQNEAQLEKSRLLSDRFSAERPKGSFSTLEIQRTEQGDSAMYLCASSHGQGPTEAFFGQGTRLTVV.

The V and J genes are TRBV11-2 and TRBJ2-4; D not resolved. Germline lookup yields CDR1 SGHAT and CDR2 FQNNGV. V was trimmed by 1 base and J by 0 bases, leaving 13 bases between them. This CDR3 comprises 17 residues. In nucleotides, the CDR3 is TGTGCCAGCAGCTTAGTGGGCCTTCGGATAGCCAAAAACATTCAGTACTTC. Amino acid sequence: CASSLVGLRIAKNIQYF.

J is TRBJ2-3 and V is TRBV7-2, with D tentatively TRBD1 or TRBD2 (5 bases each). Germline-derived CDR1 and CDR2 are SGHTA and FQGNSA. The CDR3 is made up of 13 amino acids. V lost 4 bases and J 6 bases, leaving 11 bases between the germline ends. In nucleotides, the CDR3 is TGTGCCAGCAGCTCCCAGGGAGTGGATACGCAGTATTTT. It encodes CASSSQGVDTQYF.

Only a few counts were recorded for this clonotype. The chain recombines TRBV4-1 with TRBJ2-1, with D tentatively TRBD1 or TRBD2 (5 bases each). V was shortened by 4 bases and J by 10 bases, with 23 bases between the two germline ends. Germline V gene lookup returns CDR1 MGHRA and CDR2 YSYEKL. The CDR3 loop spans 16 amino acids. The CDR3 DNA sequence: TGCGCCAGCAGCCGGAATTTTGCGATTGGGGGAAAGGAGCAGTTCTTC. Translating it yields CASSRNFAIGGKEQFF.

J is TRBJ1-2 and V is TRBV7-8; 9 bases are a match to TRBD1. V lost 5 bases to trimming and J lost 5 bases; unmatched junction nucleotides: 6. The CDR3 is 14 amino acids. CDR1 SGHVS and CDR2 FQNEAQ come from the germline V gene. The CDR3 nucleotides read TGTGCCAGCAGCCCACAGGGGGCCCCTTATGGCTACACCTTC. Its translation is CASSPQGAPYGYTF.